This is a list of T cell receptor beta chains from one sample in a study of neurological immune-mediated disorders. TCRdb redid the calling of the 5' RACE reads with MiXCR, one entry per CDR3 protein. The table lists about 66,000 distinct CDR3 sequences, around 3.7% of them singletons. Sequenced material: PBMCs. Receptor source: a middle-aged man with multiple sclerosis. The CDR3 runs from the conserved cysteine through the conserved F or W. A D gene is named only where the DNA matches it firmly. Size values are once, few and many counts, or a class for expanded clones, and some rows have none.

CDR3 DNA: TGTGCCAGCAGCGCTGGCGGGGCAACCCAGCCCCAGCATTTT; CDR3 protein: CASSAGGATQPQHF; clone size: many; J gene: TRBJ1-5; V gene: TRBV5-6; D gene: -
CDR3 DNA: TGCGCCAGCAGCAGACAGGGGGCGGGGCAAGAGACCCAGTACTTC; CDR3 protein: CASSRQGAGQETQYF; clone size: many; J gene: TRBJ2-5; V gene: TRBV5-1; D gene: TRBD1
CDR3 DNA: TGCGCCAGCAGAACCGGGACATTGAGCTCCTACGAGCAGTACTTC; CDR3 protein: CASRTGTLSSYEQYF; clone size: many; J gene: TRBJ2-7; V gene: TRBV10-2; D gene: -
CDR3 DNA: TGTGCCAGCAGCCAAGGTTTAACAGGTTCGCACTACACCTTC; CDR3 protein: CASSQGLTGSHYTF; clone size: many; J gene: TRBJ1-2; V gene: TRBV3-1; D gene: -
CDR3 DNA: TGTGCCAGCAGCACAGACAGGGGAGCAGATGGCTACACCTTC; CDR3 protein: CASSTDRGADGYTF; clone size: many; J gene: TRBJ1-2; V gene: TRBV6-5; D gene: TRBD1
CDR3 DNA: TGCAGTGCTAGTCGGTCCGCAGGGGTGGCAGCGAACACTGAAGCTTTCTTT; CDR3 protein: CSASRSAGVAANTEAFF; clone size: many; J gene: TRBJ1-1; V gene: TRBV20-1; D gene: -
CDR3 DNA: TGTGCCAGCAGCTTGGGAGGGAACTTACCCAATGAGCAGTTCTTC; CDR3 protein: CASSLGGNLPNEQFF; clone size: many; J gene: TRBJ2-1; V gene: TRBV5-5; D gene: -
CDR3 DNA: TGTGCCAGCAGCCAAGGAGGGAGCGGGGGGACGCAGTATTTT; CDR3 protein: CASSQGGSGGTQYF; clone size: many; J gene: TRBJ2-3; V gene: TRBV3-1; D gene: TRBD2
CDR3 DNA: TGTGCCAGCAGCCAAGGCCCCGCTAGCGGTACCTACGAGCAGTACTTC; CDR3 protein: CASSQGPASGTYEQYF; clone size: many; J gene: TRBJ2-7; V gene: TRBV14; D gene: TRBD2
CDR3 DNA: TGTGCCAGCAGCTTTCAAACAGGGGCGCAGCGCTATACGCAGTATTTT; CDR3 protein: CASSFQTGAQRYTQYF; clone size: many; J gene: TRBJ2-3; V gene: TRBV5-6; D gene: TRBD1
CDR3 DNA: TGCGCCAGCAGCTTTACGGGGGCGAACACTGAAGCTTTCTTT; CDR3 protein: CASSFTGANTEAFF; clone size: many; J gene: TRBJ1-1; V gene: TRBV5-1; D gene: -
CDR3 DNA: TGTGCCAGCAGCCCTACTGACAGACCCGGGGCCAACGTCCTGACTTTC; CDR3 protein: CASSPTDRPGANVLTF; clone size: many; J gene: TRBJ2-6; V gene: TRBV7-2; D gene: -
CDR3 DNA: TGTGCCACCAGCAGGGGACAGGGAGACCAGCCCCAGCATTTT; CDR3 protein: CATSRGQGDQPQHF; clone size: many; J gene: TRBJ1-5; V gene: TRBV15; D gene: TRBD1
CDR3 DNA: TGTGCCAGCAGCGCAAAGGAAGCTTTCTTT; CDR3 protein: CASSAKEAFF; clone size: many; J gene: TRBJ1-1; V gene: TRBV11-2; D gene: -
CDR3 DNA: TGTGCCAGCAGCCCGGGGTCAGAGACCCAGTACTTC; CDR3 protein: CASSPGSETQYF; clone size: many; J gene: TRBJ2-5; V gene: TRBV6-5; D gene: -
CDR3 DNA: TGTGCCAGCAGCGTATTGTGGACAGGGACAGGTCCATCCGGGGAGCTGTTTTTT; CDR3 protein: CASSVLWTGTGPSGELFF; clone size: many; J gene: TRBJ2-2; V gene: TRBV9; D gene: TRBD1
CDR3 DNA: TGTGCCAGCAGCACATACACCACAGCGGGAGTTACGCAGTATTTT; CDR3 protein: CASSTYTTAGVTQYF; clone size: many; J gene: TRBJ2-3; V gene: TRBV7-9; D gene: TRBD2
CDR3 DNA: TGCGCCAGCAGCCCTATGGGACAGAAGACGAACACCGGGGAGCTGTTTTTT; CDR3 protein: CASSPMGQKTNTGELFF; clone size: many; J gene: TRBJ2-2; V gene: TRBV5-1; D gene: TRBD1
CDR3 DNA: TGTGCCAGCAGTTGGGGACAGGGGTACACTGAAGCTTTCTTT; CDR3 protein: CASSWGQGYTEAFF; clone size: many; J gene: TRBJ1-1; V gene: TRBV12-3/TRBV12-4; D gene: TRBD1
CDR3 DNA: TGCAGCGACGATAGGAAGTTCACAGATACGCAGTATTTT; CDR3 protein: CSDDRKFTDTQYF; clone size: few; J gene: TRBJ2-3; V gene: TRBV29-1; D gene: -
CDR3 DNA: TGTGCCAGCAGTTTAATCAAGGGCTCTGGCTACACCTTC; CDR3 protein: CASSLIKGSGYTF; clone size: many; J gene: TRBJ1-2; V gene: TRBV12-3/TRBV12-4; D gene: -
CDR3 DNA: TGCGGCTCGGGCGCACCTAACACCGGGGAGCTGTTTTTT; CDR3 protein: CGSGAPNTGELFF; clone size: many; J gene: TRBJ2-2; V gene: TRBV20-1; D gene: -
CDR3 DNA: TGCGCCAGCAGCTTGGTAGGGGGGACCTACAATGAGCAGTTCTTC; CDR3 protein: CASSLVGGTYNEQFF; clone size: many; J gene: TRBJ2-1; V gene: TRBV5-1; D gene: -
CDR3 DNA: TGCAGTGCTAGAGAAACCACGCGGAATGAGCAGTTCTTC; CDR3 protein: CSARETTRNEQFF; clone size: many; J gene: TRBJ2-1; V gene: TRBV20-1; D gene: -
CDR3 DNA: TGTGCCACCAGCCGGACGTTTGAGAGCGAGCAGTACTTC; CDR3 protein: CATSRTFESEQYF; clone size: many; J gene: TRBJ2-7; V gene: TRBV15; D gene: -
CDR3 DNA: TGTGCCAGCAGTTGGACACTAACAACTAATGAAAAACTGTTTTTT; CDR3 protein: CASSWTLTTNEKLFF; clone size: many; J gene: TRBJ1-4; V gene: TRBV12-3/TRBV12-4; D gene: -
CDR3 DNA: TGTGCCAGCAGTTTAGCGGGACAGGGATACTCTGGCTACACCTTC; CDR3 protein: CASSLAGQGYSGYTF; clone size: many; J gene: TRBJ1-2; V gene: TRBV12-3/TRBV12-4; D gene: TRBD1
CDR3 DNA: TGCGCCAGCAGCTTGGCAGGGGATCATGAGCAGTTCTTC; CDR3 protein: CASSLAGDHEQFF; clone size: many; J gene: TRBJ2-1; V gene: TRBV5-1; D gene: -
CDR3 DNA: TGCGCCAGCAGCCTGGACAGTGGGACCTACAATGAGCAGTTCTTC; CDR3 protein: CASSLDSGTYNEQFF; clone size: many; J gene: TRBJ2-1; V gene: TRBV5-1; D gene: -
CDR3 DNA: TGCGCCAGCAGTCGAGAAGGAACAGGCAATGAGCAGTTCTTC; CDR3 protein: CASSREGTGNEQFF; clone size: many; J gene: TRBJ2-1; V gene: TRBV5-1; D gene: -
CDR3 DNA: TGCGCCAGCAGCTCGCTAGCGGGAGGGGCTAACATTCAGTACTTC; CDR3 protein: CASSSLAGGANIQYF; clone size: many; J gene: TRBJ2-4; V gene: TRBV5-1; D gene: TRBD2
CDR3 DNA: TGCAGTGCTAGAGATGCGCCAGGTCACACCGGGGAGCTGTTTTTT; CDR3 protein: CSARDAPGHTGELFF; clone size: many; J gene: TRBJ2-2; V gene: TRBV20-1; D gene: -
CDR3 DNA: TGTGCCAGCGGGACGAACGGAAATGAAGCTTTCTTT; CDR3 protein: CASGTNGNEAFF; clone size: few; J gene: TRBJ1-1; V gene: TRBV12-3/TRBV12-4; D gene: -
CDR3 DNA: TGCAGTGCTAGTGTTCCGGTCAATGAACAGTTCTTC; CDR3 protein: CSASVPVNEQFF; clone size: many; J gene: TRBJ2-1; V gene: TRBV20-1; D gene: -
CDR3 DNA: TGCAGTGCTATCGGACAAGTCTCCTACGAGCAGTACTTC; CDR3 protein: CSAIGQVSYEQYF; clone size: many; J gene: TRBJ2-7; V gene: TRBV20-1; D gene: -
CDR3 DNA: TGTGCCAGCAGCCAAGGGCTAGCAGAGTACTTC; CDR3 protein: CASSQGLAEYF; clone size: many; J gene: TRBJ2-7; V gene: TRBV3-1; D gene: -
CDR3 DNA: TGTGCCAGCAGCCAGAGCGGGAGGATAGGCGAGCAGTACTTC; CDR3 protein: CASSQSGRIGEQYF; clone size: many; J gene: TRBJ2-7; V gene: TRBV7-6; D gene: TRBD2
CDR3 DNA: TGCAGTGCTTTCCGAGACTTTGGAGGGACCCAGTACTTC; CDR3 protein: CSAFRDFGGTQYF; clone size: many; J gene: TRBJ2-5; V gene: TRBV20-1; D gene: -
CDR3 DNA: TGTGCCAGTATGGACAGAAGTGAAGCTTTCTTT; CDR3 protein: CASMDRSEAFF; clone size: many; J gene: TRBJ1-1; V gene: TRBV19; D gene: -
CDR3 DNA: TGTGCCAGCAGCCACAGGGGACAGTCCGCTGAAGCTTTCTTT; CDR3 protein: CASSHRGQSAEAFF; clone size: -; J gene: TRBJ1-1; V gene: TRBV9; D gene: TRBD1
CDR3 DNA: TGCAGTGCTAGGCGGGACACTCAAGAGACCCAGTACTTC; CDR3 protein: CSARRDTQETQYF; clone size: many; J gene: TRBJ2-5; V gene: TRBV20-1; D gene: -
CDR3 DNA: TGTGCCAGCAGCTTAGAGTCAACGGCTGGAAGGGTAACGTCGGCTGGAAACACCATATATTTT; CDR3 protein: CASSLESTAGRVTSAGNTIYF; clone size: many; J gene: TRBJ1-3; V gene: TRBV11-2; D gene: -
CDR3 DNA: TGTGCCAGCAGCCCTATCCGTCGGGACAGCTCCTACGAGCAGTACTTC; CDR3 protein: CASSPIRRDSSYEQYF; clone size: many; J gene: TRBJ2-7; V gene: TRBV11-2; D gene: TRBD1
CDR3 DNA: TGTGCCAGCAGTTCGTCGATGGAGACCCAGTACTTC; CDR3 protein: CASSSSMETQYF; clone size: many; J gene: TRBJ2-5; V gene: TRBV6-5; D gene: -
CDR3 DNA: TGTGCCAGCAGCTTAGAGGAGGCTAACTATGGCTACACCTTC; CDR3 protein: CASSLEEANYGYTF; clone size: many; J gene: TRBJ1-2; V gene: TRBV7-9; D gene: -
CDR3 DNA: TGCGCCAGCAGTTACACAGGGGGCACCTATGGCTACACCTTC; CDR3 protein: CASSYTGGTYGYTF; clone size: many; J gene: TRBJ1-2; V gene: TRBV5-1; D gene: TRBD1
CDR3 DNA: TGTGCCAGCAGGTGGACAGACAATCAGCCCCAGCATTTT; CDR3 protein: CASRWTDNQPQHF; clone size: many; J gene: TRBJ1-5; V gene: TRBV12-3/TRBV12-4; D gene: -
CDR3 DNA: TGTGCCAGCACCCTAAGTGGGGGATCGATTTCCTACGAGCAGTACTTC; CDR3 protein: CASTLSGGSISYEQYF; clone size: many; J gene: TRBJ2-7; V gene: TRBV6-1; D gene: -
CDR3 DNA: TGTGCCAGCAGCCCGAGCGGGGTTAAAGAGACCCAGTACTTC; CDR3 protein: CASSPSGVKETQYF; clone size: many; J gene: TRBJ2-5; V gene: TRBV3-1; D gene: TRBD2
CDR3 DNA: TGTGCCAGCAGCTTAGCCTCAGGCTCGGATCAGCCCCAGCATTTT; CDR3 protein: CASSLASGSDQPQHF; clone size: many; J gene: TRBJ1-5; V gene: TRBV7-6; D gene: -
CDR3 DNA: TGCGCCAGCAGTGAGTCCTTCGGGGCTTACGAGCAGTACTTC; CDR3 protein: CASSESFGAYEQYF; clone size: many; J gene: TRBJ2-7; V gene: TRBV10-2; D gene: -
CDR3 DNA: TGCAGTGCTAGAGGGACTAGCGGGAGTGACACCGGGGAGCTGTTTTTT; CDR3 protein: CSARGTSGSDTGELFF; clone size: many; J gene: TRBJ2-2; V gene: TRBV20-1; D gene: TRBD2
CDR3 DNA: TGTGCCAGCAGCCTTAGTTCAGGGAGGGAGACCCAGTACTTC; CDR3 protein: CASSLSSGRETQYF; clone size: many; J gene: TRBJ2-5; V gene: TRBV5-4; D gene: -
CDR3 DNA: TGCGCCAGCAGCTCCTCACAGACTAGCGGGAGTCCCTACGAGCAGTACTTC; CDR3 protein: CASSSSQTSGSPYEQYF; clone size: many; J gene: TRBJ2-7; V gene: TRBV5-1; D gene: TRBD2
CDR3 DNA: TGTGCCAGCAGCGTAGCTGGCAGACCGACCGGGGAGCTGTTTTTT; CDR3 protein: CASSVAGRPTGELFF; clone size: many; J gene: TRBJ2-2; V gene: TRBV9; D gene: -
CDR3 DNA: TGTGCCAGCAGCTTGGGTGTAACAACCCAAGAGACCCAGTACTTC; CDR3 protein: CASSLGVTTQETQYF; clone size: many; J gene: TRBJ2-5; V gene: TRBV5-5; D gene: -
CDR3 DNA: TGTGCCAGCAGCTTACGCGCGACAACAAACACAGATACGCAGTATTTT; CDR3 protein: CASSLRATTNTDTQYF; clone size: many; J gene: TRBJ2-3; V gene: TRBV7-8; D gene: -
CDR3 DNA: TGTGCCAGCAGCCGCACCGGGACTAGCGGGGGCTACTACGAGCAGTACTTC; CDR3 protein: CASSRTGTSGGYYEQYF; clone size: -; J gene: TRBJ2-7; V gene: TRBV5-5; D gene: TRBD2
CDR3 DNA: TGCGCCAGCAGCTTGGGCGGACTAGCGGGGGGGCTTTTGGATACGCAGTATTTT; CDR3 protein: CASSLGGLAGGLLDTQYF; clone size: many; J gene: TRBJ2-3; V gene: TRBV5-1; D gene: TRBD2